This T cell receptor beta chain was recorded in a study of T cell changes during pregnancy in multiple sclerosis. Assay used: immunoSEQ multiplex PCR; TCRdb lists only in-frame clones, some missing. In the table there are 40,000 or so clones, 91% of which are singletons. Germline V gene lookup returns CDR1 MNHEY and CDR2 SVGAGI. This CDR3 has 14 residues. Trimming took 8 bases from V and 3 from J, leaving 13 bases between them. The genes are TRBV6-5 and TRBJ2-2; D may be TRBD1 (6 bases). Source: CD8+ T cells from peripheral blood mononuclear cells, taken in the second trimester of pregnancy. The source is a female donor with multiple sclerosis, enrolled in a pregnancy study. The CDR3 coding sequence is TGTGCCAGCTTGGCACAGGGTGACACCGGGGAGCTGTTTTTT. Translating gives CASLAQGDTGELFF.